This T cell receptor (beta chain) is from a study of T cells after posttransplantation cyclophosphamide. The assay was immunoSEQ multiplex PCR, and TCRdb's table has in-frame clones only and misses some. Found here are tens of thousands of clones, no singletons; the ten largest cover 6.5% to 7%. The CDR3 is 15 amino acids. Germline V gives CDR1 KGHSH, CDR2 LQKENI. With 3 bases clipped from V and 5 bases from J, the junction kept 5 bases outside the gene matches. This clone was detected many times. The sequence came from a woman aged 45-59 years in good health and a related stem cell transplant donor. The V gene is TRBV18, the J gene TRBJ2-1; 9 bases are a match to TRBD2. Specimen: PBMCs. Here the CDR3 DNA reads TGTGCCAGCTCACCCCGACTAGCGGAGAACAATGAGCAGTTCTTC. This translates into CASSPRLAENNEQFF.